A selection of T cell receptor beta chains follows, all from one sample in a study of CD8 T cells in Susac syndrome. TCRdb itself ran the immunoSEQ multiplex PCR reads through MiXCR, one entry per CDR3 protein. The repertoire holds 150,000 to 190,000 distinct CDR3 sequences, around 95% seen once, with 0.16% in the top ten. The sequenced sample consisted of CD4+ T cells from PBMCs. Receptor source: a human donor with Susac syndrome. Both conserved end residues are part of each CDR3. Fields, in order: clone size, J gene, D gene, V gene, CDR3 protein, CDR3 DNA. D genes are given only for firm matches. Some rows have no size entry. The others give once, few or many, or a class for an expanded clone.

>.|TRBJ2-6|.|TRBV7-2
CASSLRPSGAAGANVLTF
TGTGCCAGCAGCTTACGGCCATCAGGGGCGGCTGGGGCCAACGTCCTGACTTTC
>.|TRBJ2-1|.|TRBV7-9
CASSLIGAINEQFF
TGTGCCAGCAGCTTGATCGGGGCAATCAATGAGCAGTTCTTC
>.|TRBJ1-2|TRBD1|TRBV20-1
CSAPPTGRWGGYTF
TGCAGTGCCCCCCCGACAGGGCGGTGGGGTGGCTACACCTTC
>.|TRBJ2-1|.|TRBV9
CASSVDVLGGQFF
TGTGCCAGCAGCGTAGATGTTTTGGGAGGACAGTTCTTC
>.|TRBJ2-5|TRBD2|TRBV20-1
CSARGGETQYF
TGCAGTGCTAGGGGAGGGGAGACCCAGTACTTC
>.|TRBJ1-1|.|TRBV4-1
CASSQDERNTEAFF
TGCGCCAGCAGCCAAGATGAAAGGAACACTGAAGCTTTCTTT
>.|TRBJ1-6|TRBD1|TRBV27
CASSWDREGSPLHF
TGTGCCAGCAGTTGGGACAGGGAGGGTTCACCCCTCCACTTT
>.|TRBJ2-3|TRBD1|TRBV18
CASSALDRNLGTQYF
TGTGCCAGCTCGGCACTGGACAGGAACTTGGGTACGCAGTATTTT
>once|TRBJ2-3|TRBD2|TRBV7-9
CASRGRGGTDTQYF
TGTGCCAGCAGGGGTCGGGGGGGCACAGATACGCAGTATTTT
>.|TRBJ2-1|.|TRBV7-2
CASSLGGTPHNEQFF
TGTGCCAGCAGCTTAGGCGGGACTCCACACAATGAGCAGTTCTTC
>.|TRBJ1-2|.|TRBV9
CASSGVEGGSGYTF
TGTGCCAGCAGCGGCGTGGAGGGGGGCTCGGGCTACACCTTC
>.|TRBJ2-6|.|TRBV19
CASSTGANVLTF
TGTGCCAGTAGTACTGGGGCCAACGTCCTGACTTTC
>.|TRBJ1-1|.|TRBV7-3
CASSPRGHPNTEAFF
TGTGCCAGCAGCCCCCGGGGACATCCGAACACTGAAGCTTTCTTT
>once|TRBJ1-1|.|TRBV29-1
CSVLRGGTEAFF
TGCAGCGTTCTGAGGGGGGGCACTGAAGCTTTCTTT
>.|TRBJ2-1|TRBD2|TRBV27
CASSSIGLANSYNEQFF
TGTGCCAGCAGTTCGATTGGACTAGCGAATTCCTACAATGAGCAGTTCTTC
>.|TRBJ2-5|.|TRBV29-1
CSVVLGPETQYF
TGCAGCGTTGTGCTAGGGCCAGAGACCCAGTACTTC
>.|TRBJ1-2|.|TRBV29-1
CSVMAGVTNYGYTF
TGCAGCGTTATGGCAGGCGTTACGAACTATGGCTACACCTTC
>.|TRBJ2-7|.|TRBV29-1
CSPQKKVFHEQYF
TGCTCCCCACAAAAAAAGGTCTTCCACGAGCAGTACTTC
>.|TRBJ1-5|.|TRBV7-9
CASSTASNQPQHF
TGTGCCAGCAGTACAGCTAGCAATCAGCCCCAGCATTTT
>.|TRBJ1-1|.|TRBV18
CASSLGYDTEAFF
TGTGCCAGCTCACTGGGGTACGACACTGAAGCTTTCTTT
>.|TRBJ1-5|TRBD1|TRBV9
CASSVEGTGGQPQHF
TGTGCCAGCAGCGTAGAAGGGACAGGGGGACAGCCCCAGCATTTT
>.|TRBJ1-6|.|TRBV4-1
CASSQDSETPLHF
TGCGCCAGCAGCCAAGATTCAGAAACACCCCTCCACTTT
>.|TRBJ1-2|TRBD1|TRBV5-4
CASTLGWDRESGYTF
TGTGCCAGCACCCTGGGGTGGGACAGGGAATCTGGCTACACCTTC
>.|TRBJ2-2|.|TRBV9
CASTRKANTGELFF
TGTGCCAGCACGAGGAAGGCTAACACCGGGGAGCTGTTTTTT
>.|TRBJ2-7|TRBD2|TRBV20-1
CSARDPRLAGEQYF
TGCAGTGCTAGAGATCCGCGACTAGCGGGCGAGCAGTACTTC
>.|TRBJ1-5|TRBD1|TRBV13
CASSSGQGEQPQHF
TGTGCCAGCAGCTCCGGACAGGGGGAACAGCCCCAGCATTTT
>.|TRBJ2-2|.|TRBV14
CASSPFRANTGELFF
TGTGCCAGCAGCCCATTTAGAGCGAACACCGGGGAGCTGTTTTTT
>.|TRBJ2-7|.|TRBV6-5
CASSYRRGYEQYF
TGTGCCAGCAGTTACCGAAGGGGCTACGAGCAGTACTTC
>.|TRBJ1-4|.|TRBV20-1
CSARAGFNEKLFF
TGCAGTGCCCGTGCCGGGTTTAATGAAAAACTGTTTTTT
>.|TRBJ1-3|.|TRBV25-1
CASTAEGRRHTIYF
TGTGCCAGCACCGCGGAGGGCAGGAGACACACCATATATTTT
>.|TRBJ1-2|.|TRBV20-1
CSAREDGYYGYTF
TGCAGTGCTAGGGAGGACGGATACTATGGCTACACCTTC
>.|TRBJ2-1|TRBD2|TRBV25-1
CASSDPGTINEQFF
TGTGCCAGCAGTGATCCCGGGACTATTAATGAGCAGTTCTTC
>.|TRBJ2-5|TRBD2|TRBV20-1
CSARVLAGRETQYF
TGCAGTGCTAGAGTCCTAGCGGGAAGAGAGACCCAGTACTTC
>.|TRBJ2-1|.|TRBV4-3
CASSQDGPNEQFF
TGCGCCAGCAGCCAAGATGGGCCGAATGAGCAGTTCTTC
>.|TRBJ1-6|.|TRBV5-1
CASSLDPLSPLHF
TGCGCCAGCAGCTTGGATCCCCTTTCACCCCTCCACTTT
>.|TRBJ1-1|.|TRBV3-1
CASSQRYQNTEAFF
TGTGCCAGCAGCCAACGCTACCAGAACACTGAAGCTTTCTTT
>few|TRBJ2-3|.|TRBV27
CASSRGTDTQYF
TGTGCCAGCAGTCGAGGGACAGATACGCAGTATTTT
>.|TRBJ2-3|.|TRBV4-1
CASSGSLTGTDTQYF
TGCGCCAGCAGCGGAAGCCTGACAGGCACAGATACGCAGTATTTT
>.|TRBJ2-1|.|TRBV24-1
CATSDPQAGRHEQFF
TGTGCCACCAGTGACCCGCAGGCAGGGAGGCATGAGCAGTTCTTC
>once|TRBJ1-6|.|TRBV11-2
CASSWTSNSPLHF
TGTGCCAGCAGCTGGACGTCGAATTCACCCCTCCACTTT
>.|TRBJ2-2|TRBD1|TRBV18
CASSPAGTVNTGELFF
TGTGCCAGCTCACCAGCCGGGACAGTGAACACCGGGGAGCTGTTTTTT
>.|TRBJ1-5|.|TRBV12-3/TRBV12-4
CASSPSYSNQPQHF
TGTGCCAGCAGCCCTAGCTATAGCAATCAGCCCCAGCATTTT
>.|TRBJ2-2|.|TRBV13
CASSLQVSQGGELFF
TGTGCCAGCAGCTTACAAGTATCCCAAGGCGGGGAGCTGTTTTTT
>.|TRBJ2-7|.|TRBV6-6
CASTRGVTYEQYF
TGTGCCAGCACTCGCGGCGTAACCTACGAGCAGTACTTC
>.|TRBJ2-7|.|TRBV4-1
CASSQGDSGSYEQYF
TGCGCCAGCAGCCAAGGAGATAGCGGTTCCTACGAGCAGTACTTC
>.|TRBJ1-5|TRBD1|TRBV20-1
CSASQGGGGAGNQPQHF
TGCAGTGCTTCCCAGGGTGGAGGGGGCGCAGGCAATCAGCCCCAGCATTTT
>.|TRBJ2-5|TRBD1|TRBV5-6
CASSEGQGARTQYF
TGTGCCAGCAGCGAGGGACAGGGGGCGCGGACCCAGTACTTC
>.|TRBJ2-3|TRBD1|TRBV5-1
CASSLVGQNTDTQYF
TGCGCCAGCAGCTTGGTGGGACAGAACACAGATACGCAGTATTTT
>.|TRBJ2-3|.|TRBV11-1
CASSLGKYTDTQYF
TGTGCCAGCAGCCTTGGAAAATACACAGATACGCAGTATTTT
>.|TRBJ2-5|.|TRBV29-1
CSVIEGGETQYF
TGCAGCGTTATTGAGGGGGGGGAGACCCAGTACTTC
>.|TRBJ1-2|.|TRBV20-1
CSARDQDSSVGYTF
TGCAGTGCTAGAGATCAGGACAGTTCTGTCGGCTACACCTTC
>.|TRBJ1-1|.|TRBV18
CASSLSGKRDTEAFF
TGTGCCAGCTCACTATCAGGGAAGAGGGACACTGAAGCTTTCTTT
>once|TRBJ2-1|TRBD2|TRBV15
CATSSRIGTSGGINEQFF
TGTGCCACCAGCTCCCGGATCGGCACTAGCGGGGGGATCAATGAGCAGTTCTTC